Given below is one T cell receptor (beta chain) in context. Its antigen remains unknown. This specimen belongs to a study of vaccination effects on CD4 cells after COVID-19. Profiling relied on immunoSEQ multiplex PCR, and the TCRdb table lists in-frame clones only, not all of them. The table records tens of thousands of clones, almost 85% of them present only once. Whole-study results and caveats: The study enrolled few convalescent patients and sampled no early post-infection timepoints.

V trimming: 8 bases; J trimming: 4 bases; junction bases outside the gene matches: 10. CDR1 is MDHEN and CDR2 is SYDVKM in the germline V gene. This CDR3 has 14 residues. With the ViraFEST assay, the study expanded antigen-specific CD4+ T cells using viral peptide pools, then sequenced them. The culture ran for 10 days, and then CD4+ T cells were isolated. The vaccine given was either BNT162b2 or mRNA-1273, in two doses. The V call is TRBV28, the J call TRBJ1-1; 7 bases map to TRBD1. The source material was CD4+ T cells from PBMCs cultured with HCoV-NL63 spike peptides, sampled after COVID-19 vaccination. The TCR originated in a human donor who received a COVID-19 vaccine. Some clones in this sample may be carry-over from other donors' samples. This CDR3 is CASQPGGSTTEAFF. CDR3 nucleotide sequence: TGTGCCAGCCAGCCAGGGGGGTCGACCACTGAAGCTTTCTTT.